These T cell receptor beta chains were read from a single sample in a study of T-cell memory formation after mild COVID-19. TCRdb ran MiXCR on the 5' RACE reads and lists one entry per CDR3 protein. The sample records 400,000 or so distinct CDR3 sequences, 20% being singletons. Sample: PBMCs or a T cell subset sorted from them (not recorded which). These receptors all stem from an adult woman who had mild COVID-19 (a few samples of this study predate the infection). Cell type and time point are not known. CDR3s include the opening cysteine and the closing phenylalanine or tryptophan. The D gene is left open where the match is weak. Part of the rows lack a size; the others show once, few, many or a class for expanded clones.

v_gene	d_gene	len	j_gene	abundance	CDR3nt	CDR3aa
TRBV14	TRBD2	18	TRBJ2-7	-	TGTGCCAGCAGCCTTTACTTTGGTAGCGGGACTAACACCTACGAGCAGTACTTC	CASSLYFGSGTNTYEQYF
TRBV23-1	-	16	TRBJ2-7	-	TGCGCCAGCAGTCAATCGATTGATAAGGGCCCCTACGAGCAGTACTTC	CASSQSIDKGPYEQYF
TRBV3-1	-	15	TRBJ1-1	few	TGTGCCAGCAGCCAAGCGACCACATTGAACACTGAAGCTTTCTTT	CASSQATTLNTEAFF
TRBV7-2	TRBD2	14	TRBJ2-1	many	TGTGCCAGCAGCTTGGGACTAGCCTACAATGAGCAGTTCTTC	CASSLGLAYNEQFF
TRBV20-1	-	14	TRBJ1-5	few	TGCAGTCCGAGACCGGGTCGTAGCAATCAGCCCCAGCATTTT	CSPRPGRSNQPQHF
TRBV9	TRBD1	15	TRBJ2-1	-	TGTGCCAGCAGCGTGGACAGGCCCTCCTACAATGAGCAGTTCTTC	CASSVDRPSYNEQFF
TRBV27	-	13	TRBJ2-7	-	TGTGCCAGCAGTTCCCTAAGGTGGGGCGAGCAGTACTTC	CASSSLRWGEQYF
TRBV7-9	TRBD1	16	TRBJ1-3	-	TGTGCCAGCAGCTTAGAGGCAGGGGGCTCTGGAAACACCATATATTTT	CASSLEAGGSGNTIYF
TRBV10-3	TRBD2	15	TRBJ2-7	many	TGTGCCATCAGTGAGTCTAGCGGGAGGGCCGACGAGCAGTACTTC	CAISESSGRADEQYF
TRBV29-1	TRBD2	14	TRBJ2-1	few	TGCAGCGTTGAAGTAGCGGGAGGGCCACCTGAGCAGTTCTTC	CSVEVAGGPPEQFF
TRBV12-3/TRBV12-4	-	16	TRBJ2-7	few	TGTGCCAGCAACGTCCGGGGGGCGGGGGACCTCTACGAGCAGTACTTC	CASNVRGAGDLYEQYF
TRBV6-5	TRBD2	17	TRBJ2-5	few	TGTGCCAGCAGTCCGGGACTAGCGGGGACTCATTTGGAGACCCAGTACTTC	CASSPGLAGTHLETQYF
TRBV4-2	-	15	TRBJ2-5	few	TGTGCCAGCAGCCAGAGTGACGGGTGGGGGGAGACCCAGTACTTC	CASSQSDGWGETQYF
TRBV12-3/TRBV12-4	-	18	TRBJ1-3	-	TGTGCCAGCACCACCCACACAGGGTTTCGGCTCTCTGGAAACACCATATATTTT	CASTTHTGFRLSGNTIYF
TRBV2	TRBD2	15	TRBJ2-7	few	TGTGCCAGCAGCCCGACTAGCACTCGCTCCTACGAGCAGTACTTC	CASSPTSTRSYEQYF
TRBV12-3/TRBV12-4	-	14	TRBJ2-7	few	TGTGCCAGCAGTTTGCGGGGGCCCGCTCCCGAGCAGTACTTC	CASSLRGPAPEQYF
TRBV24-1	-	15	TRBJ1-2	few	TGTGCCACCAGTGATTTTAGTAACGGCAACTATGGCTACACCTTC	CATSDFSNGNYGYTF
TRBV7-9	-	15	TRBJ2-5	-	TGTGCCAGCAGCTTAGGCCTGACGGGGGAGGAGACCCAGTACTTC	CASSLGLTGEETQYF
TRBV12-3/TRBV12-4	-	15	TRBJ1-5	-	TGTGCCAGCAGTTCGCCAGGGGACGGCAATCAGCCCCAGCATTTT	CASSSPGDGNQPQHF
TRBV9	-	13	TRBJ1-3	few	TGTGCCAGCAGCGTAGATGGGGGAAACACCATATATTTT	CASSVDGGNTIYF
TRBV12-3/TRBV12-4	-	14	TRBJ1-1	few	TGTGCCAGCAGTTTAAAGTCAGAGAACACTGAAGCTTTCTTT	CASSLKSENTEAFF
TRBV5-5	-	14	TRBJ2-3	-	TGTGCCAGCAGCTTAGTCCCGGTGGCAGATACGCAGTATTTT	CASSLVPVADTQYF
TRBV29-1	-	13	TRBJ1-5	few	TGCAGCGTTGAAGAAAATAGCAATCAGCCCCAGCATTTT	CSVEENSNQPQHF
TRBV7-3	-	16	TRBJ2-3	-	TGTGCCAGCAGCTTCGCCCCGGGGGGCCGCACAGATACGCAGTATTTT	CASSFAPGGRTDTQYF
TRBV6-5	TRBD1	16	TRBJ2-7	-	TGTGCCAGCAGTTACGGAGGGACAGGGGAACTACATGAGCAGTACTTC	CASSYGGTGELHEQYF